The present T cell receptor (beta chain) was sequenced within a study of persistence of HIV-infected CD4 T cells. Sequencing used immunoSEQ version 4 in survey mode. Profiled with immunoSEQ multiplex PCR; TCRdb holds only in-frame clones, not every one. The table lists over 60,000 clones, under 80% of them singletons. Cells were stimulated with overlapping HIV-1 Gag 15-mer peptides. Memory cells lacking CD40L and CD69 with high CD45RO were sorted. The CDR3 extends over 16 amino acids. Per germline, CDR1 KGHDR and CDR2 SFDVKD. J gave up 6 bases and V 3 bases, and 3 bases lay outside the gene matches. A remark on this clone: The antigen is not known.

The material was CD4+ T cells sorted from PBMCs after roughly 20-hour stimulation, obtained from a patient who received antiretroviral therapy. This sequence was found in an adult man with HIV who was CMV-seropositive. The rearrangement uses TRBV24-1 and TRBJ2-1; TRBD2 agrees at 14 bases. Here the CDR3 reads CATSDRLAGGINEQFF. In DNA form, the CDR3 reads TGTGCCACCAGTGATCGACTAGCGGGGGGGATCAATGAGCAGTTCTTC.